Listed below are T cell receptor beta chains from one sample, sequenced in a study of blood T cell repertoires in COVID-19. Data came from immunoSEQ multiplex PCR; TCRdb stores just in-frame clones and leaves some out. The table records approximately 250,000 clones, around 80% of them present only once. Sequenced: PBMCs or T cells enriched from blood (not recorded which). The source of these receptors is a man aged 25-45 years with acute COVID-19. Each CDR3 is given with its conserved first and last residue.

j_call v_call cdr3_aa
TRBJ1-4 TRBV10-2 CASSVVTGGEKLFF
TRBJ1-6 TRBV3-1/TRBV3-2 CASSQGFRGDNSPLHF
TRBJ2-2 TRBV7-2 CASSLERQGKAGELFF
TRBJ1-2 TRBV7-2 CASSLVGTDGYTF
TRBJ1-2 TRBV3-1/TRBV3-2 CASSPISRGFGYTF
TRBJ1-2 TRBV6-4 CASSDSTFRFPSGYTF
TRBJ2-3 TRBV15 CATSRDRVDTQYF
TRBJ1-1 TRBV27 CASRKSTGETEAFF
TRBJ2-1 TRBV9 CASSFRDNNEQFF
TRBJ1-1 TRBV3-1/TRBV3-2 CASSRTGVDEAFF
TRBJ1-5 TRBV27 CASSLGTGNQPQHF
TRBJ2-5 TRBV15 CATSRGGLASQETQYF
TRBJ1-4 TRBV29-1 CSVRRGADEKLFF
TRBJ2-1 TRBV5-1 CASSLTTSGANEQFF
TRBJ1-5 TRBV6-5 CASSPVIYSNQPQHF
TRBJ1-5 TRBV6-1 CASSEAPSQPQHF
TRBJ1-1 TRBV6-5 CASISRGEAFF
TRBJ1-6 TRBV2 CASMRQGSYNSPLHF
TRBJ1-2 TRBV28 CASSQIRHFTLGGYTF
TRBJ2-3 TRBV11-2 CASSLVGGPKDTQYF
TRBJ1-2 TRBV4-1 CASSQAGLISVGYTF
TRBJ1-1 TRBV11-2 CASSLQGLVGTEAFF
TRBJ2-1 TRBV5-1 CASSLVYAGGSGRNYNEQFF
TRBJ1-5 TRBV2 CASRDVGGNQPQHF
TRBJ1-5 TRBV19 CASSTGQGVRHQPQHF
TRBJ1-2 TRBV6-5 CASSYSGGYGYTF
TRBJ1-3 TRBV19 CASKRADAGNTIYF
TRBJ2-5 TRBV7-2 CASSLYLNLETQYF
TRBJ2-3 TRBV5-1 CASSRQGKRLGTDTQYF
TRBJ1-3 TRBV10-2 CASRGDTGNTIYF
TRBJ2-4 TRBV18 CASSPPGQINIQYF
TRBJ2-3 TRBV11-2 CASSLVPLSTDTQYF
TRBJ2-2 TRBV4-2 CASSPEEQGASNTGELFF
TRBJ2-1 TRBV29-1 CSVRLADSYNEQFF
TRBJ2-2 TRBV15 CATSSPALAGGIGELFF
TRBJ2-3 TRBV7-3 CASSLSGSGYTDTQYF
TRBJ1-5 TRBV21-1 CASSRGAGSNQPQHF
TRBJ1-1 TRBV29-1 CSVRDLEAFF
TRBJ1-1 TRBV19 CASSIEEGGYSEAFF
TRBJ1-6 TRBV5-4 CASSLGSGGNSPLHF